This T cell receptor beta chain was profiled in a study of blood T cell repertoires in COVID-19. Produced via immunoSEQ multiplex PCR; TCRdb's table is partial and in-frame only. The sample yields about 170,000 clones, approximately 85% seen once. The Seattle patients, enrolled during active infection, were followed longitudinally. The V gene end was trimmed by 4 bases and the J gene end by 4 bases; junction bases not matched to a gene: 4. This CDR3 comprises 13 residues. The germline V gene has CDR1 KGHSH and CDR2 LQKENI. The TCR comes from a man older than 75 with COVID-19, enrolled during active disease. V is TRBV18 and J is TRBJ2-7, with 7 bases matching TRBD1. Sequencing was performed on peripheral blood. CDR3 protein: CASSRTGRYEQYF. The CDR3 DNA follows: TGTGCCAGCTCACGGACAGGACGGTACGAGCAGTACTTC.